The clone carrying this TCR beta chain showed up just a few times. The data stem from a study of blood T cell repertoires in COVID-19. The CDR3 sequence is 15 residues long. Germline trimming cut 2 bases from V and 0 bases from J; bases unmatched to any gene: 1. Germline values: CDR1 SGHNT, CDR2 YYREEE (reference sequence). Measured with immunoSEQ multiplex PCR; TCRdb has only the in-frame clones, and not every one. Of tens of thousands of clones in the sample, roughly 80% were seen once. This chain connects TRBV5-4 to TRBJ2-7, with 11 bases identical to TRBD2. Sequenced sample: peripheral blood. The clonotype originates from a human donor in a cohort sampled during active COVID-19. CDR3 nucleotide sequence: TGTGCCAGCAGCTTTAGCGGGGGGGGCTCCTACGAGCAGTACTTC. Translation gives CASSFSGGGSYEQYF.